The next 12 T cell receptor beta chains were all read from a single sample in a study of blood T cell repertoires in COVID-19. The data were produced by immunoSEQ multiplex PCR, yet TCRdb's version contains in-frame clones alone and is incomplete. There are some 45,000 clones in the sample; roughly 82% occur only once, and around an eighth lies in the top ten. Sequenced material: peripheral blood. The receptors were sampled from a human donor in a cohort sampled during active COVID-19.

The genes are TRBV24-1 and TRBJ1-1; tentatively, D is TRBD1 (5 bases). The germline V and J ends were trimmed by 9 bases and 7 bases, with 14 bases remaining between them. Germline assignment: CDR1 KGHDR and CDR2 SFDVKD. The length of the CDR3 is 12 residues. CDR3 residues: CATGGREGEAFF. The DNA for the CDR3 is TGTGCCACCGGGGGGAGGGAAGGTGAAGCTTTCTTT.

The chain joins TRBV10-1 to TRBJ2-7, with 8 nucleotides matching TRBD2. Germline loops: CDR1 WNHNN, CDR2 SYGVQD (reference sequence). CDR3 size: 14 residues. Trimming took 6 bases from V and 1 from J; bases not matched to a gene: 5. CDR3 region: CASSELAESYEQYF. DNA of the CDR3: TGCGCCAGCAGCGAACTAGCGGAGTCCTACGAGCAGTACTTC.

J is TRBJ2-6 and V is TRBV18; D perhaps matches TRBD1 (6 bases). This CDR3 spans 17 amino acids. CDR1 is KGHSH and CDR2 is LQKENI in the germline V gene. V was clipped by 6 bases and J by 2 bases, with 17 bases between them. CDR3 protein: CASSVTGIGTGANVLTF. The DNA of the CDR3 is TGTGCCAGCTCTGTTACAGGGATTGGGACTGGGGCCAACGTCCTGACTTTC.

The chain's CDR3 is CAWDGQSYNEQFF. The CDR3 DNA follows: TGTGCCTGGGACGGACAGTCCTACAATGAGCAGTTCTTC. The V and J genes are TRBV30 and TRBJ2-1; possible D gene TRBD1, 6 bases. The CDR3 length is 13 residues. Per the germline V gene, CDR1 is GTSNPN and CDR2 is SVGIG (reference sequence). Trimming took off 5 bases at V and 1 base at J, with 9 bases between the two ends.

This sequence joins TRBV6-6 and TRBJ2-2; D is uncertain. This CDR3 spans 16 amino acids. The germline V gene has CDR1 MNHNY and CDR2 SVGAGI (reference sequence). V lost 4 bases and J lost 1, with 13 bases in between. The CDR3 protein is CASSFFRGENTGELFF. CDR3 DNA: TGTGCCAGCAGTTTTTTCCGCGGAGAGAACACCGGGGAGCTGTTTTTT.

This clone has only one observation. This CDR3 reads CASRSKDLGSYNEQFF. The CDR3 nucleotides are TGTGCCAGCAGGAGTAAGGACTTAGGCTCCTACAATGAGCAGTTCTTC. This chain joins TRBV7-2 and TRBJ2-1; possible D gene TRBD2, 5 bases. The ends were cut back, 6 bases at V and 0 bases at J, with 15 bases in the middle. The germline V gene encodes CDR1 SGHTA and CDR2 FQGNSA. The CDR3 consists of 16 residues.

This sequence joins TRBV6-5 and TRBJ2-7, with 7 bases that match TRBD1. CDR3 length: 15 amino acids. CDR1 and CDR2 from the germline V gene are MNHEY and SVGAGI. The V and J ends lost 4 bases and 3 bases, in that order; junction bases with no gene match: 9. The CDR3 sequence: CASSSKQGRDYEQYF. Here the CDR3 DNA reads TGTGCCAGCAGTTCCAAACAGGGGCGAGACTACGAGCAGTACTTC.

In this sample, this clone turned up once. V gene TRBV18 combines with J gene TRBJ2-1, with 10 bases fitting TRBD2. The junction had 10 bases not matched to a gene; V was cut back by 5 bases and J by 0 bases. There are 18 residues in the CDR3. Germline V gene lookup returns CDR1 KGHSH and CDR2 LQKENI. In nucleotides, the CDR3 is TGTGCCAGCTCATCACGCTCTAGCGGGGGAAGCTCCTACAATGAGCAGTTCTTC. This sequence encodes CASSSRSSGGSSYNEQFF.

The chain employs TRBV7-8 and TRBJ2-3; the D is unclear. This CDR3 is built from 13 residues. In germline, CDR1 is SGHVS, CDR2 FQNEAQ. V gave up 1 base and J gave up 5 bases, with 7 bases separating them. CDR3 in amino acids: CASSLGTGDTQYF. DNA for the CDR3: TGTGCCAGCAGCTTAGGAACCGGAGATACGCAGTATTTT. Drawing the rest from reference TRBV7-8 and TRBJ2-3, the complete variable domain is GAGVSQSPRYKVAKRGQDVALRCDPISGHVSLFWYQQALGQGPEFLTYFQNEAQLDKSGLPSDRFFAERPEGSVSTLKIQRTQQEDSAVYLCASSLGTGDTQYFGPGTRLTVL.

Here the CDR3 DNA reads TGTGCCAGCAGCCCGAGGGGACTAGCGGGGAAGGCAGATACGCAGTATTTT. Translated: CASSPRGLAGKADTQYF. V is TRBV3-1 (or the pseudogene TRBV3-2) and J is TRBJ2-3; 13 bases agree with TRBD2. The CDR3 spans 17 residues. Germline trimming cut 4 bases from V and 4 bases from J; bases unmatched to any gene: 8. The germline CDR1 and CDR2 sequences are LGHDT and YNNKEL (reference sequence).

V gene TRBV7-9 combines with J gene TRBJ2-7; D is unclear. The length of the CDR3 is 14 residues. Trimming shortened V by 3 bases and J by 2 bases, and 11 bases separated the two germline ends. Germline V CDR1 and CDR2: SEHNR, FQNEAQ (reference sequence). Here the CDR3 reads CASSFPPRAYEQYF. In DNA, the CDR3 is TGTGCCAGCAGCTTCCCGCCCCGGGCCTACGAGCAGTACTTC.

The CDR3 DNA sequence: TGTGCCAGCACGGGATCACCTAACTATGGCTACACCTTC. As protein: CASTGSPNYGYTF. The rearrangement uses TRBV28 and TRBJ1-2; no firm D call. The CDR3 is made up of 13 amino acids. V was shortened by 7 bases and J by 0 bases, with 9 bases between the two germline ends. In germline, CDR1 is MDHEN, CDR2 SYDVKM.